The 22 T cell receptor beta chains in this list originate from one sample, sequenced in a study of early T cells in non-severe SARS-CoV-2 infection. MiXCR was run by TCRdb on the 5' RACE reads, yielding one entry per CDR3 protein. The data hold 65,000 to 70,000 distinct CDR3 sequences, with approximately 10% observed a single time. Sequencing used whole blood. The receptors stem from an adult who was a healthcare worker with PCR-confirmed SARS-CoV-2 infection or an uninfected control (not recorded which).

In its sample, this clonotype was seen many times. This chain connects TRBV7-8 to TRBJ1-2, with TRBD1 as a possible D gene (5 bases). The germline V gene has CDR1 SGHVS and CDR2 FQNEAQ. The CDR3 extends over 22 amino acids. V was cut by 3 bases and J by 2 bases, with 34 bases left in between. The CDR3 here is CASSFNPGRRWALRERNYGYTF. The CDR3 DNA reads TGTGCCAGCAGCTTTAACCCAGGGCGACGTTGGGCGTTGAGAGAGAGGAACTATGGCTACACCTTC.

This clonotype was observed a few times. V is TRBV19 and J is TRBJ2-1, with 7 bases aligning to TRBD2. Losses at the gene ends were 3 bases for V and 0 bases for J; bases not matched to a gene: 8. This CDR3 has 17 amino acids. Per germline, CDR1 LNHDA and CDR2 SQIVND (reference sequence). CDR3 in DNA: TGTGCCAGTAGTATCCGTCTCCGGGAGGACTCCTACAATGAGCAGTTCTTC. Protein sequence: CASSIRLREDSYNEQFF. Full variable domain (outside the CDR3, taken from reference TRBV19 and TRBJ2-1): DGGITQSPKYLFRKEGQNVTLSCEQNLNHDAMYWYRQDPGQGLRLIYYSQIVNDFQKGDIAEGYSVSREKKESFPLTVTSAQKNPTAFYLCASSIRLREDSYNEQFFGPGTRLTVL.

The genes are TRBV6-2 or TRBV6-3 and TRBJ2-7; the D call may be TRBD1 or TRBD2 (5 bases each). The V gene's germline CDR1 is MNHEY and CDR2 SVGEGT. The CDR3 runs to 14 residues. Trimming pared 2 bases from V and 2 bases from J, leaving 10 bases between. This CDR3 is CASSYIGAPYEQYF. In nucleotides, the CDR3 is TGTGCCAGCAGTTACATCGGGGCGCCCTACGAGCAGTACTTC.

The table lists this clonotype with many counts. The gene calls are TRBV13 and TRBJ1-1; possibly TRBD1 for D (6 bases). The CDR3 runs 17 residues. V lost 3 bases, J lost 0 bases, and 17 bases lay in between. Germline V gene sequence: CDR1 PRHDT, CDR2 FYEKMQ (reference sequence). DNA for the CDR3: TGTGCCAGCAGCTTCCCCGGGGGCCAGGGTATGAACACTGAAGCTTTCTTT. Its protein is CASSFPGGQGMNTEAFF.

This clonotype was counted only a few times. Relative to the germline gene, one junction end is altered; a read error may explain this. The chain combines TRBV9 with TRBJ2-1; D might be TRBD2 (5 bases). Looked up from germline, CDR1 is SGDLS and CDR2 is YYNGEE. This CDR3 has 14 amino acids. The CDR3 DNA reads TGTGCCGGCAGCGTAGAGGCTAGCCACAATGAGCAGTTCTTC. This codes for CAGSVEASHNEQFF.

This clonotype was seen only once. This sequence joins TRBV10-3 and TRBJ2-3, with a weak D call TRBD2 (5 bases). Germline CDR1 and CDR2: ENHRY and SYGVKD. This CDR3 contains 14 residues. V was clipped by 2 bases and J by 4 bases, with 10 bases between them. This chain's CDR3 is CAISEPGLADTQYF. CDR3 in DNA: TGTGCCATCAGTGAGCCGGGATTGGCAGATACGCAGTATTTT.

This rearrangement joins TRBV7-3 to TRBJ2-3; 7 bases map to TRBD2. The V gene end was trimmed by 2 bases and the J gene end by 6 bases; junction bases not matched to a gene: 2. Germline V gene lookup returns CDR1 SGHTA and CDR2 FQGTGA. The CDR3 runs to 13 residues. CDR3 coding DNA: TGTGCCAGCAGCTTATCGCGGGGGGATACGCAGTATTTT. It translates to CASSLSRGDTQYF.

The chain carries TRBV6-6 and TRBJ2-1; possibly TRBD1 or TRBD2 for D (6 bases each). This CDR3 is 13 amino acids long. Germline V gene sequence: CDR1 MNHNY, CDR2 SVGAGI (reference sequence). V lost 6 bases, J lost 7 bases, and 13 bases lay in between. DNA for the CDR3: TGTGCCAGCAGACCGGGGGCGAGGAATGAGCAGTTCTTC. Encoded protein: CASRPGARNEQFF.

This chain uses TRBV5-4 with TRBJ2-1; D possibly corresponds to TRBD2 (5 bases). This CDR3 is built from 12 residues. Germline V CDR1 and CDR2: SGHNT, YYREEE (reference sequence). The V and J ends lost 3 bases and 10 bases respectively, with 11 bases between them. The CDR3 loop is CASSYPGSEQFF. Here the CDR3 DNA reads TGTGCCAGCAGCTACCCTGGGAGCGAGCAGTTCTTC.

This clonotype was seen a handful of times. The rearrangement links TRBV25-1 to TRBJ2-7, with TRBD2 matching 7 bases. The junction had 2 bases not matched to a gene; V was cut back by 4 bases and J by 2 bases. This CDR3 comprises 13 residues. Per germline, CDR1 MGHDK and CDR2 SYGVNS. CDR3 bases: TGTGCCAGCAGTGGCCTAGCGGCCTACGAGCAGTACTTC. Translated, it gives CASSGLAAYEQYF.

This clonotype was seen at least ten times. This chain joins TRBV5-5 and TRBJ1-2; no clear D gene. The germline V and J ends were trimmed by 0 bases and 3 bases, with 6 bases remaining between them. Germline V gene sequence: CDR1 SGHKS, CDR2 YYEKEE (reference sequence). The length of the CDR3 is 13 residues. The CDR3 protein is CASSLAGDYGYTF. CDR3 sequence (DNA): TGTGCCAGCAGCTTGGCCGGGGACTATGGCTACACCTTC.

This clonotype was found once. This chain joins TRBV9 and TRBJ2-3; D is undetermined. The J call could be wrong; TRBJ1-5 is a better fit for the DNA end. The CDR3 is made up of 12 amino acids. Per the germline V gene, CDR1 is SGDLS and CDR2 is YYNGEE. The CDR3, as DNA: TGTGCCAGCAGGGCGGTCACAGATACGCAGCATTTT. It is translated as CASRAVTDTQHF.

The chain combines TRBV13 with TRBJ2-3, with 9 bases that match TRBD1. Germline V CDR1 and CDR2: PRHDT, FYEKMQ (reference sequence). Losses at the gene ends were 4 bases for V and 4 bases for J; bases not matched to a gene: 9. The CDR3 is 16 amino acids. The DNA of the CDR3 is TGTGCCAGCAGCTCCCTGGGACAGGGATGGCCAGATACGCAGTATTTT. Protein product: CASSSLGQGWPDTQYF.

The chain recombines TRBV9 with TRBJ2-3, with 10 positions matching TRBD2. Germline CDR1 SGDLS, CDR2 YYNGEE. The junction had 8 bases not matched to a gene; V was cut back by 2 bases and J by 8 bases. The CDR3 covers 15 residues. The CDR3 spells CASSVGLAAPATQYF. As DNA, the CDR3 is TGTGCCAGCAGCGTCGGACTAGCGGCACCCGCTACGCAGTATTTT.

This clonotype was seen only a few times. The chain combines TRBV13 with TRBJ2-1; D is perhaps TRBD1 (6 bases). The V end lost 3 bases, the J end lost 3 bases, and 15 bases lay between the germline ends. This CDR3 is 16 amino acids long. CDR1 PRHDT and CDR2 FYEKMQ come from the germline V gene (reference sequence). CDR3 sequence: CASSFGQRKLYNEQFF. CDR3 coding DNA: TGTGCCAGCAGCTTCGGACAGAGGAAGCTCTACAATGAGCAGTTCTTC.

This clonotype was detected a few times. The rearrangement uses TRBV30 and TRBJ1-1; D is unresolved. This CDR3 comprises 12 residues. Trimming removed 3 bases at V and 1 base at J, with 6 bases between. Germline-derived CDR1 and CDR2 are GTSNPN and SVGIG (reference sequence). As DNA, the CDR3 is TGTGCCTGGAGATCAGGGAACACTGAAGCTTTCTTT. Encoded protein: CAWRSGNTEAFF.

The chain couples TRBV7-9 to TRBJ2-1; 8 bases match TRBD2. Germline CDR1 is SEHNR and CDR2 is FQNEAQ (reference sequence). The CDR3 covers 18 residues. V was pared by 5 bases and J by 3 bases, with 15 bases of the junction left unmatched. CDR3 DNA: TGTGCCAGCAGCCCCGCCAGGGGTCGAGCGGGAGACTACAATGAGCAGTTCTTC. Residues: CASSPARGRAGDYNEQFF.

This clonotype showed up just a few times. The chain is built from TRBV20-1 and TRBJ1-4; no firm D call. Germline V CDR1 and CDR2: DFQATT, SNEGSKA (reference sequence). This CDR3 spans 12 amino acids. V was shortened by 3 bases and J by 8 bases, with 10 bases between the two germline ends. The chain's CDR3 is CSARGREEKLFF. The CDR3, as DNA: TGCAGTGCTAGGGGGAGAGAGGAAAAACTGTTTTTT.

In this sample, this clonotype turned up many times. The gene calls are TRBV6-1 and TRBJ2-7; 7 bases fit TRBD2. The CDR3 has 14 amino acids. Germline CDR1 MNHNS, CDR2 SASEGT. V gave up 7 bases and J gave up 2 bases; unmatched junction bases: 8. The DNA of the CDR3 is TGTGCCAGCAAGCACTTGGCGGGGGCCTACGAGCAGTACTTC. This sequence encodes CASKHLAGAYEQYF.

V is TRBV30 and J is TRBJ2-5, with D possibly matching TRBD2 (6 bases). The V and J ends lost 1 base and 5 bases respectively, with 11 bases between them. The CDR3 covers 13 residues. The germline gives CDR1 GTSNPN, CDR2 SVGIG (reference sequence). The CDR3 DNA sequence: TGTGCCTGGAGTGGGCTAGCGAGGGAGACCCAGTACTTC. As protein: CAWSGLARETQYF.

The V and J genes are TRBV21-1 and TRBJ2-1; the D segment call TRBD2 is taken from the table without a DNA check. TRBV21-1 is recorded as a pseudogene. This CDR3 is 16 amino acids long. The CDR3 reads CASIPRGLARFNEQFF. The CDR3 DNA reads as TGTGCCAGCATACCCCGAGGGCTAGCGCGCTTCAATGAGCAGTTCTTC.

This chain links TRBV2 with TRBJ1-2, with D perhaps matching TRBD1 (6 bases). V was trimmed by 7 bases and J by 5 bases, leaving 14 bases between them. This CDR3 has 13 amino acids. Per germline, CDR1 SNHLY and CDR2 FYNNEI. The CDR3 sequence: CASIAQGGYGYTF. In DNA form, the CDR3 reads TGTGCCAGCATCGCGCAAGGGGGATATGGCTACACCTTC. The full variable domain, rest sourced from reference TRBV2 and TRBJ1-2, is EPEVTQTPSHQVTQMGQEVILRCVPISNHLYFYWYRQILGQKVEFLVSFYNNEISEKSEIFDDQFSVERPDGSNFTLKIRSTKLEDSAMYFCASIAQGGYGYTFGSGTRLTVV.